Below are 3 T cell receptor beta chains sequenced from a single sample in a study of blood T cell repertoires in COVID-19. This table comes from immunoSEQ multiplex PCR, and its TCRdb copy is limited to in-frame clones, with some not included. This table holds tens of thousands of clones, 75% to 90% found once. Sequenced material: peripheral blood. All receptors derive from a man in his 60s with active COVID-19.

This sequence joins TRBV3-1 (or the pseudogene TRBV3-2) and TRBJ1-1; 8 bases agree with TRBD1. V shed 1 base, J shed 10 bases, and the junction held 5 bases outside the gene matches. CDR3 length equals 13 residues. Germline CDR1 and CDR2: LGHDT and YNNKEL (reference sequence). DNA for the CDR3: TGTGCCAGCAGCCAAGTAGAAACAGGGGGAGCTTTCTTT. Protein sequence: CASSQVETGGAFF.

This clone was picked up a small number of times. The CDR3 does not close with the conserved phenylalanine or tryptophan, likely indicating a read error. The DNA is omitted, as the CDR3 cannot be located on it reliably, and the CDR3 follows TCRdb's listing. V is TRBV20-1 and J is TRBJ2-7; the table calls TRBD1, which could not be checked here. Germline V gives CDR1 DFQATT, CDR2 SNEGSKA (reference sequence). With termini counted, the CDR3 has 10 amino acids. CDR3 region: CSASNGQRLL.

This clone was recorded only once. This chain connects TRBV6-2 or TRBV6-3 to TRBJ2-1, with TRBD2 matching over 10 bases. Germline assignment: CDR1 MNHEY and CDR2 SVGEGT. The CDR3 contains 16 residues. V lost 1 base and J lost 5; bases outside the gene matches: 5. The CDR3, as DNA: TGTGCCAGCAGTTACTGGACTAGCGGAAATAACAATGAGCAGTTCTTC. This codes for CASSYWTSGNNNEQFF.